Listed below are T cell receptor beta chains from one sample, sequenced in a study of CD8 T cells in ankylosing spondylitis. TCRdb processed the 5' RACE reads anew with MiXCR; each CDR3 protein has one entry. Here the sample spans around 120,000 distinct CDR3 sequences, roughly 13% being singletons. Sample: blood, either unsorted or a sorted T cell fraction (not recorded which). These receptors came from a female donor with ankylosing spondylitis or in good health (not recorded which). CDR3s include the opening cysteine and the closing phenylalanine or tryptophan. The order of the fields is V gene, D gene, clone size, J gene, CDR3 protein, CDR3 DNA. A D gene is named only where the DNA matches it firmly. For some rows the clone size is stated as once, few or many, or as a class when expanded; others skip it.

TRBV4-2	NA	NA	TRBJ2-3	CASSQEPVDTQYF	TGTGCCAGCAGCCAGGAGCCAGTGGATACGCAGTATTTT
TRBV13	TRBD2	NA	TRBJ2-5	CASSLRMGLARETQYF	TGTGCCAGCAGCCTAAGGATGGGACTAGCACGAGAGACCCAGTACTTC
TRBV4-1	TRBD2	NA	TRBJ2-1	CASSGGILAVGSYNEQFF	TGCGCCAGCAGCGGTGGGATACTAGCGGTGGGCTCCTACAATGAGCAGTTCTTC
TRBV5-1	TRBD1	few	TRBJ1-2	CASSLAGTGDYGYTF	TGCGCCAGCAGCCTGGCTGGAACAGGGGACTATGGCTACACCTTC
TRBV3-1	NA	NA	TRBJ2-3	CAGSKRTASFVDTQYF	TGTGCCGGCAGCAAGCGGACAGCCAGTTTCGTGGATACGCAGTATTTT
TRBV6-6	TRBD2	many	TRBJ2-3	CASSQTSGGGDTQYF	TGTGCCAGCAGTCAGACTAGCGGGGGGGGTGATACGCAGTATTTT
TRBV7-2	NA	NA	TRBJ2-7	CASSLVPDRTYEQYF	TGTGCCAGCAGCTTAGTACCGGACAGAACCTACGAGCAGTACTTC
TRBV6-1	TRBD2	many	TRBJ2-3	CASSSSGGAADTQYF	TGTGCCAGCAGCTCCAGCGGGGGGGCTGCAGATACGCAGTATTTT
TRBV25-1	NA	NA	TRBJ2-1	CASSWTGRFYNEQFF	TGTGCCAGCAGCTGGACGGGAAGGTTTTACAATGAGCAGTTCTTC
TRBV5-1	TRBD1	NA	TRBJ1-2	CTSSLATLTGGYGYTF	TGCACCAGCAGCTTGGCGACCCTAACAGGGGGCTATGGCTACACCTTC
TRBV10-3	NA	many	TRBJ2-7	CATSQGTSYEQYF	TGTGCCACGTCACAGGGCACCTCCTACGAGCAGTACTTC
TRBV20-1	TRBD2	few	TRBJ2-1	CSVLTSGYNEQFF	TGCAGTGTACTGACTAGCGGGTACAATGAGCAGTTCTTC
TRBV20-1	TRBD1	once	TRBJ1-2	CSAREAGGYGYTF	TGCAGTGCTAGAGAAGCAGGGGGCTATGGCTACACCTTC
TRBV7-2	NA	NA	TRBJ2-5	CTSSLASIETQYF	TGTACCAGCAGCTTAGCTAGCATAGAGACCCAGTACTTC
TRBV25-1	NA	many	TRBJ2-1	CASSPLWSYNEQFF	TGTGCCAGCAGTCCACTTTGGTCTTACAATGAGCAGTTCTTC
TRBV18	TRBD2	NA	TRBJ2-5	CASSPTSGPLQETQYF	TGTGCCAGCTCACCAACTAGCGGACCCCTCCAAGAGACCCAGTACTTC
TRBV6-1	NA	few	TRBJ2-4	CASSPVGDLNIQYF	TGTGCCAGCAGCCCAGTTGGGGACTTAAACATTCAGTACTTC
TRBV18	TRBD1	few	TRBJ1-1	CASSPRKVGTGAFF	TGTGCCAGCTCACCACGGAAAGTCGGGACAGGGGCTTTCTTT
TRBV7-9	NA	NA	TRBJ1-5	CASSRAGENQPQHF	TGTGCCAGCAGCCGCGCCGGGGAAAATCAGCCCCAGCATTTT
TRBV3-1	NA	few	TRBJ1-3	CASSFTITESLRGNTIYF	TGTGCCAGCAGCTTTACTATAACGGAATCCCTCAGGGGAAACACCATATATTTT
TRBV20-1	TRBD2	few	TRBJ2-1	CSAKGLAGPNEQFF	TGCAGTGCTAAAGGACTAGCGGGTCCCAATGAGCAGTTCTTC
TRBV20-1	NA	many	TRBJ2-4	CSARPGKNIQYF	TGCAGTGCTAGACCCGGTAAAAACATTCAGTACTTC
TRBV12-3/TRBV12-4	TRBD2	few	TRBJ2-7	CASRSSGRAYEQYF	TGTGCCAGCAGGTCTAGCGGGAGGGCCTACGAGCAGTACTTC
TRBV4-1	NA	few	TRBJ1-1	CASSQKTVNTEAFF	TGCGCCAGCAGCCAAAAGACAGTGAACACTGAAGCTTTCTTT
TRBV3-1	NA	NA	TRBJ2-2	CASSFFGGELFF	TGTGCCAGCAGCTTTTTCGGCGGGGAGCTGTTTTTT
TRBV27	TRBD1	NA	TRBJ1-5	CASSRQGGQTQHF	TGTGCCAGCAGTCGACAGGGAGGTCAGACCCAGCATTTT
TRBV9	TRBD2	many	TRBJ2-2	CASSPSGGPTGELFF	TGTGCCAGCAGCCCGTCGGGAGGGCCCACCGGGGAGCTGTTTTTT
TRBV15	TRBD2	many	TRBJ2-3	CATSRDLAGGPDTQYF	TGTGCCACCAGCAGAGATCTAGCGGGGGGGCCAGATACGCAGTATTTT
TRBV7-3	NA	many	TRBJ2-5	CASSTRTEETQYF	TGTGCCAGCAGCACCCGGACAGAAGAGACCCAGTACTTC
TRBV29-1	NA	NA	TRBJ2-7	CSVELNSYEQYF	TGCAGCGTTGAACTTAACTCCTACGAGCAGTACTTC
TRBV6-1	TRBD2	few	TRBJ2-5	CASRRGDYQETQYF	TGTGCCAGCAGGCGGGGGGACTACCAAGAGACCCAGTACTTC
TRBV29-1	TRBD1	many	TRBJ1-1	CSVDWGNRGRGNTEAFF	TGCAGCGTCGATTGGGGCAACAGGGGGCGCGGAAACACTGAAGCTTTCTTT
TRBV4-1	NA	many	TRBJ2-5	CASSQDSQGGKQETQYF	TGCGCCAGCAGCCAAGATTCGCAGGGGGGCAAACAAGAGACCCAGTACTTC
TRBV12-3/TRBV12-4	TRBD1	few	TRBJ1-6	CASSVQGANSPLHF	TGTGCCAGCAGCGTACAGGGGGCGAATTCACCCCTCCACTTT
TRBV6-1	TRBD2	few	TRBJ2-1	CASTPGGSGRRNEQFF	TGTGCCAGCACCCCAGGGGGGAGCGGGAGGCGTAATGAGCAGTTCTTC
TRBV7-2	NA	few	TRBJ1-5	CASSLFPTSNQPQHF	TGTGCCAGCAGCTTATTTCCGACTAGCAATCAGCCCCAGCATTTT
TRBV5-1	NA	NA	TRBJ2-7	CASFNGLEQYF	TGCGCCAGCTTTAACGGGTTGGAGCAGTACTTC
TRBV5-5	NA	many	TRBJ1-4	CASSTGRTNEKLFF	TGTGCCAGCAGTACAGGGAGAACTAATGAAAAACTGTTTTTT
TRBV20-1	NA	NA	TRBJ2-2	CSANGLTGELFF	TGCAGTGCAAACGGGTTAACCGGGGAGCTGTTTTTT
TRBV3-1	TRBD1	many	TRBJ2-7	CASSFWTGVSYEQYF	TGTGCCAGCAGCTTCTGGACAGGGGTTTCCTACGAGCAGTACTTC
TRBV7-9	NA	few	TRBJ1-1	CASSYERGRNTEAFF	TGTGCCAGCAGCTATGAGAGGGGCCGGAACACTGAAGCTTTCTTT
TRBV3-1	NA	many	TRBJ1-3	CASSQEQGPGNTIYF	TGTGCCAGCAGCCAAGAGCAGGGCCCTGGAAACACCATATATTTT
TRBV5-1	TRBD2	few	TRBJ2-1	CASQEGGLYNEQFF	TGCGCCAGCCAGGAGGGAGGGCTCTACAATGAGCAGTTCTTC
TRBV20-1	TRBD1	few	TRBJ2-7	CSAIRDRVYEQYF	TGCAGTGCTATTCGGGACAGGGTATACGAGCAGTACTTC
TRBV5-1	NA	many	TRBJ1-2	CASSWGADVSDYTF	TGCGCCAGCAGCTGGGGGGCAGACGTATCCGACTACACCTTC
TRBV11-2	TRBD1	many	TRBJ2-2	CASSPDLPGQENTGELFF	TGTGCCAGCAGCCCCGATTTACCGGGACAGGAGAACACCGGGGAGCTGTTTTTT
TRBV11-1	TRBD2	few	TRBJ2-7	CASSSVSGTSGSFSYEQYF	TGTGCCAGCAGTTCAGTATCCGGGACTAGCGGGAGTTTCTCCTACGAGCAGTACTTC
TRBV6-6	NA	NA	TRBJ2-2	CASQGTGELFF	TGTGCCAGTCAGGGTACCGGGGAGCTGTTTTTT
TRBV5-1	TRBD1	few	TRBJ2-7	CASSTPGTGKNYEQYF	TGCGCCAGCAGTACTCCCGGGACAGGAAAAAACTACGAGCAGTACTTC
TRBV20-1	TRBD2	many	TRBJ2-1	CSAPSGGGYNEQFF	TGCAGTGCGCCAAGCGGCGGGGGCTACAATGAGCAGTTCTTC
TRBV5-1	NA	many	TRBJ2-7	CASSLDGRGYEQYF	TGCGCCAGCAGCTTGGACGGCAGGGGTTACGAGCAGTACTTC
TRBV20-1	TRBD1	NA	TRBJ2-2	CSARPLDRGTGELFF	TGCAGTGCTAGGCCCCTGGACAGGGGGACCGGGGAGCTGTTTTTT
TRBV29-1	NA	NA	TRBJ2-1	CSVAPGRAMDNEQFF	TGCAGCGTTGCCCCAGGGCGGGCTATGGACAATGAGCAGTTCTTC
TRBV7-9	TRBD1	few	TRBJ2-5	CASTGGETQYF	TGTGCCAGCACAGGGGGCGAGACCCAGTACTTC